A single sample gave rise to the 11 T cell receptor beta chains below, sequenced in a study of tumour-infiltrating T cells in Burkitt lymphoma. This table comes from immunoSEQ multiplex PCR, and its TCRdb copy is limited to in-frame clones, with some not included. The sample carries 7,000 or so clones, 15% to 20% recorded once. Material: tumor tissue. The receptors were gathered from a human donor with diffuse large B-cell lymphoma.

This clone was counted between two and nine times. The rearrangement uses TRBV7-3 and TRBJ2-1; 12 bases fit TRBD2. The V gene's germline CDR1 is SGHTA and CDR2 FQGTGA. V shed 4 bases, J shed 6 bases, and the junction held 4 bases outside the gene matches. The CDR3 consists of 15 residues. CDR3 amino acids: CASSSQLAGGNEQFF. CDR3 DNA sequence: TGTGCCAGCAGCTCCCAACTAGCGGGAGGCAATGAGCAGTTCTTC.

This clone was detected a few times. CDR3 amino acids: CASSIEAGFAKNIQYF. The CDR3 coding sequence is TGTGCCAGTAGTATAGAGGCAGGGTTTGCCAAAAACATTCAGTACTTC. The chain joins TRBV19 to TRBJ2-4; the D gene is possibly TRBD1 (5 bases). The CDR3 spans 16 residues. In germline, CDR1 is LNHDA, CDR2 SQIVND (reference sequence). Trimming left V 0 bases short and J 1 base short, with 10 bases between.

This clone has only a few counts. The chain employs TRBV7-2 and TRBJ2-7, with TRBD1 identical over 7 bases. After removal of 3 bases from V and 3 bases from J, the junction contained 8 bases not matched to a gene. Germline V gene lookup returns CDR1 SGHTA and CDR2 FQGNSA. The CDR3 is 15 residues long. The CDR3 is CASSLVEGAFYEQYF. The CDR3 DNA reads TGTGCCAGCAGCTTGGTTGAGGGGGCGTTCTACGAGCAGTACTTC. The whole variable domain, remainder taken from reference TRBV7-2 and TRBJ2-7, is GAGVSQSPSNKVTEKGKDVELRCDPISGHTALYWYRQSLGQGLEFLIYFQGNSAPDKSGLPSDRFSAERTGGSVSTLTIQRTQQEDSAVYLCASSLVEGAFYEQYFGPGTRLTVT.

CDR3 amino acids: CASSLTSGSYEQYF. CDR3 coding DNA: TGTGCCAGCAGCCTGACAAGCGGCTCCTACGAGCAGTACTTC. V is TRBV14 and J is TRBJ2-7, with a possible D match to TRBD2 (5 bases). Germline CDR1 SGHDN, CDR2 FVKESK. V lost 4 bases and J 0 bases, leaving 10 bases between the germline ends. This CDR3 is built from 14 residues.

This rearrangement joins TRBV28 to TRBJ2-2; 8 bases align to TRBD1. Germline V gene data show CDR1 as MDHEN and CDR2 as SYDVKM. CDR3 length equals 15 residues. With V trimmed by 4 bases and J by 3 bases, 4 bases remained unmatched. CDR3 bases: TGTGCCAGCAGTTCGAGGACAGGGCACACCGGGGAGCTGTTTTTT. Amino acid sequence: CASSSRTGHTGELFF.

This clone was observed a handful of times. The rearrangement joins TRBV21-1 to TRBJ2-7; no DNA check was done on the table's D call, TRBD2. TRBV21-1 is an annotated pseudogene. The CDR3 has 18 amino acids. CDR3: CASSNWPGRGRVHYEQYF. DNA of the CDR3: TGTGCCAGCAGCAACTGGCCGGGAAGAGGGAGGGTTCATTACGAGCAGTACTTC.

The chain employs TRBV29-1 and TRBJ2-3; the D gene is possibly TRBD2 (6 bases). The CDR3 consists of 12 residues. V was shortened by 6 bases and J by 4 bases, with 11 bases between the two germline ends. Germline assignment: CDR1 SQVTM and CDR2 ANQGSEA. The CDR3 nucleotides read TGCAGCGTCACCGGGGAGGCAGATACGCAGTATTTT. Amino acid sequence: CSVTGEADTQYF.

This clone turned up a few times. The chain links TRBV7-8 to TRBJ2-7, with D perhaps being TRBD1 or TRBD2 (6 bases each). Germline loops: CDR1 SGHVS, CDR2 FQNEAQ. The CDR3 covers 15 residues. Trimming pared 5 bases from V and 2 bases from J, leaving 16 bases between. The CDR3 DNA follows: TGTGCCAGCAGCCGAAGGGGGGCTAGCCCCTACGAGCAGTACTTC. It is translated as CASSRRGASPYEQYF. The full variable domain, rest sourced from reference TRBV7-8 and TRBJ2-7, is GAGVSQSPRYKVAKRGQDVALRCDPISGHVSLFWYQQALGQGPEFLTYFQNEAQLDKSGLPSDRFFAERPEGSVSTLKIQRTQQEDSAVYLCASSRRGASPYEQYFGPGTRLTVT.

This clone was observed a few times. The chain carries TRBV7-2 and TRBJ2-5; D gene unclear. CDR3 size: 18 residues. The V and J ends lost 7 bases and 1 base respectively, with 25 bases between them. Germline CDR1 and CDR2: SGHTA and FQGNSA. The CDR3 region is CASTSTPRFRGVQETQYF. DNA for the CDR3: TGTGCCAGCACCTCAACGCCCAGGTTTCGCGGAGTCCAAGAGACCCAGTACTTC.

This clone turned up a few times. CDR3 sequence: CASSLEDSYEQYF. CDR3 sequence (DNA): TGTGCCAGCAGCTTAGAGGACTCCTACGAGCAGTACTTC. V and J are TRBV11-2 and TRBJ2-7; no clear D gene. This CDR3 has 13 residues. Trimming left V 0 bases short and J 0 bases short, with 3 bases between. Germline loops: CDR1 SGHAT, CDR2 FQNNGV. The complete variable domain, with remaining parts taken from reference TRBV11-2 and TRBJ2-7, reads EAGVAQSPRYKIIEKRQSVAFWCNPISGHATLYWYQQILGQGPKLLIQFQNNGVVDDSQLPKDRFSAERLKGVDSTLKIQPAKLEDSAVYLCASSLEDSYEQYFGPGTRLTVT.

This clone appeared a few times. The CDR3 DNA reads as TGTGCCAGCAGCATGGGAATCGGAGAGCAGTACTTC. Amino acid sequence: CASSMGIGEQYF. The chain has TRBV9 and TRBJ2-7, with D unclear. Germline CDR1 reads SGDLS; CDR2 reads YYNGEE. V gave up 4 bases and J gave up 7 bases, with 12 bases separating them. The length of the CDR3 is 12 residues.